The 18 T cell receptor beta chains listed next were all sequenced from one sample in a study of Ad26.COV2.S vaccination and SARS-CoV-2 variants. Treatment defined: some 20 received Ad26.COV2.S at low or high dose, single or two shots; about 5 received placebo; per-sample allocation not given. After the first vaccine or placebo injection, samples were drawn on day 63. Assay: immunoSEQ multiplex PCR; the TCRdb copy retains only in-frame clones and omits some. Of a few hundred thousand clones in the sample, approximately 92% were seen once. The source was peripheral blood, collected in a trial of Ad26.COV2.S vaccine versus placebo. All receptors derive from a person between 18 and 65 years old who received the Ad26.COV2.S COVID-19 vaccine or a placebo.

The chain is built from TRBV4-3 and TRBJ2-2; unclear D gene. The germline V gene has CDR1 LGHNA and CDR2 YSLEER. With 0 bases removed from V and 2 bases from J, the gap between germline ends came to 7 bases. CDR3 length equals 15 residues. CDR3 DNA sequence: TGCGCCAGCAGCCAAGATGTCAGCAACACCGGGGAGCTGTTTTTT. Translating it yields CASSQDVSNTGELFF.

V is TRBV2 and J is TRBJ1-3; a possible D gene is TRBD1 (6 bases). There are 14 residues in the CDR3. The ends were cut back, 8 bases at V and 1 base at J, with 12 bases in the middle. Germline V lookup: CDR1 SNHLY, CDR2 FYNNEI. CDR3 sequence reads: CASRYRASGNTIYF. The CDR3 bases are TGTGCCAGCCGTTACAGGGCGTCTGGAAACACCATATATTTT.

This chain joins TRBV2 and TRBJ2-5; D could derive from TRBD1 or TRBD2 (5 bases each). Germline values: CDR1 SNHLY, CDR2 FYNNEI. The length of the CDR3 is 14 residues. Trimming removed 1 base from V and 7 bases from J, with 13 bases in between. CDR3 loop: CASSEGDPRGTQYF. DNA for the CDR3: TGTGCCAGCAGTGAAGGGGACCCACGGGGGACCCAGTACTTC.

V gene TRBV29-1 combines with J gene TRBJ1-4; D call uncertain. This CDR3 has 13 residues. The V gene lost 6 bases and the J gene lost 7 bases, with 15 bases spanning the gap. Germline V gene sequence: CDR1 SQVTM, CDR2 ANQGSEA. As DNA, the CDR3 is TGCAGCGTCGTAGTGGGCCCTCTTGAAAAACTGTTTTTT. Its translation is CSVVVGPLEKLFF.

The rearrangement links TRBV2 to TRBJ1-3, with D hard to call. Germline assignment: CDR1 SNHLY and CDR2 FYNNEI. This CDR3 has 15 residues. V was pared by 1 base and J by 0 bases, with 7 bases between. The CDR3 DNA sequence: TGTGCCAGCAGTGAAGAGTACAGCTCTGGAAACACCATATATTTT. Residues: CASSEEYSSGNTIYF.

The chain recombines TRBV9 with TRBJ2-5, with a weak D call TRBD1 (6 bases). Deletions cut 3 bases from V and 1 base from J, with 10 bases between. The CDR3 loop spans 14 amino acids. CDR1 and CDR2 from the germline V gene are SGDLS and YYNGEE. CDR3 residues: CASSGGHTQETQYF. CDR3 bases: TGTGCCAGCAGCGGGGGACATACCCAAGAGACCCAGTACTTC.

V and J are TRBV28 and TRBJ1-3; D is possibly TRBD1 (6 bases). With 6 bases removed from V and 3 bases from J, the gap between germline ends came to 9 bases. This CDR3 contains 13 residues. The germline gives CDR1 MDHEN, CDR2 SYDVKM. The CDR3 here is CASSQDSGNTIYF. The CDR3, as DNA: TGTGCCAGCAGCCAGGACAGTGGAAACACCATATATTTT.

The genes are TRBV19 and TRBJ2-7, with a possible D match to TRBD1 (7 bases). The V gene's germline CDR1 is LNHDA and CDR2 SQIVND (reference sequence). The CDR3 runs 12 residues. V was shortened by 4 bases and J by 6 bases, with 10 bases between the two germline ends. DNA for the CDR3: TGTGCCAGTAGTACAGGGGGGATCGAGCAGTACTTC. Its protein product is CASSTGGIEQYF.

The chain links TRBV4-3 to TRBJ2-1; D unresolved. Germline V lookup: CDR1 LGHNA, CDR2 YSLEER. V lost 0 bases and J 2 bases, leaving 14 bases between the germline ends. This CDR3 is built from 17 residues. CDR3 sequence: CASSQDINRFTYNEQFF. The DNA for the CDR3 is TGCGCCAGCAGCCAAGACATCAACAGATTTACCTACAATGAGCAGTTCTTC.

The chain has TRBV2 and TRBJ1-2; D is ambiguous. The V end lost 3 bases, the J end lost 4 bases, and 6 bases lay between the germline ends. Germline V lookup: CDR1 SNHLY, CDR2 FYNNEI. The CDR3 consists of 12 residues. The CDR3 loop is CASSERGYGYTF. CDR3 sequence (DNA): TGTGCCAGCAGTGAGCGGGGCTATGGCTACACCTTC.

CDR3 residues: CASSELTGNAAFYGYTF. The CDR3 DNA sequence: TGTGCCAGCAGTGAATTGACAGGGAATGCGGCTTTCTATGGCTACACCTTC. This rearrangement joins TRBV25-1 to TRBJ1-2; 7 bases are shared with TRBD1. The V gene end was trimmed by 1 base and the J gene end by 4 bases; junction bases not matched to a gene: 12. Germline V gene data show CDR1 as MGHDK and CDR2 as SYGVNS. The CDR3 totals 17 residues.

The chain links TRBV6-5 to TRBJ2-7, with no clear D. Per germline, CDR1 MNHEY and CDR2 SVGAGI. V was pared by 5 bases and J by 1 base, with 9 bases between. The CDR3 has 13 residues. The CDR3 here is CASSPQTSYEQYF. In nucleotides, the CDR3 is TGTGCCAGCAGTCCCCAGACTTCCTACGAGCAGTACTTC.

The chain links TRBV6-2 or TRBV6-3 to TRBJ2-3, with D maybe TRBD2 (6 bases). The V gene's germline CDR1 is MNHEY and CDR2 SVGEGT. This CDR3 spans 17 amino acids. The V end lost 0 bases, the J end lost 2 bases, and 15 bases lay between the germline ends. CDR3 sequence (DNA): TGTGCCAGCAGTTACTCGAAGGCGGGGACCTTCACAGATACGCAGTATTTT. It codes for CASSYSKAGTFTDTQYF.

The V call is TRBV18, the J call TRBJ1-1; TRBD1 is a possible D gene (5 bases). The CDR3 spans 14 residues. Trimming took 4 bases from V and 0 from J, leaving 9 bases between them. Germline-derived CDR1 and CDR2 are KGHSH and LQKENI. The CDR3 reads CASSQGHLNTEAFF. The CDR3 DNA is TGTGCCAGCTCACAAGGACATCTGAACACTGAAGCTTTCTTT. The full variable domain, completed using reference TRBV18 and TRBJ1-1, is NAGVMQNPRHLVRRRGQEARLRCSPMKGHSHVYWYRQLPEEGLKFMVYLQKENIIDESGMPKERFSAEFPKEGPSILRIQQVVRGDSAAYFCASSQGHLNTEAFFGQGTRLTVV.

The chain has TRBV7-2 and TRBJ1-5; D not resolved. The length of the CDR3 is 14 residues. From germline, CDR1 is SGHTA and CDR2 FQGNSA. Trimming left V 1 base short and J 4 bases short, with 8 bases between. The CDR3 DNA follows: TGTGCCAGCAGCTTAGAGAATACGAATCAGCCCCAGCATTTT. Translation gives CASSLENTNQPQHF. The full variable domain, its missing parts supplied by reference TRBV7-2 and TRBJ1-5, is GAGVSQSPSNKVTEKGKDVELRCDPISGHTALYWYRQSLGQGLEFLIYFQGNSAPDKSGLPSDRFSAERTGGSVSTLTIQRTQQEDSAVYLCASSLENTNQPQHFGDGTRLSIL.

V usage is TRBV7-2 and J usage is TRBJ2-3; TRBD1 or TRBD2 may be the D gene (7 bases each). V was pared by 1 base and J by 6 bases, with 20 bases between. The CDR3 extends over 17 amino acids. Looked up from germline, CDR1 is SGHTA and CDR2 is FQGNSA. The CDR3 spells CASSLGPPGGAGDTQYF. In DNA, the CDR3 is TGTGCCAGCAGCTTAGGGCCCCCAGGGGGGGCCGGGGATACGCAGTATTTT.

The V call is TRBV7-6, the J call TRBJ1-1; 9 positions match TRBD1. The V gene end was trimmed by 3 bases and the J gene end by 3 bases; junction bases not matched to a gene: 8. Germline CDR1 is SGHVS and CDR2 is FNYEAQ. This CDR3 has 16 residues. CDR3: CASSFSGQGGDTEAFF. The CDR3 nucleotides are TGTGCCAGCAGCTTTTCGGGACAGGGCGGTGACACTGAAGCTTTCTTT.

The CDR3 nucleotides read TGTGCCAGCAGTTATAGGACATCAGACTACGAGCAGTACTTC. Its protein is CASSYRTSDYEQYF. The chain combines TRBV6-6 with TRBJ2-7; weak D call: TRBD1 (5 bases). CDR1 is MNHNY, CDR2 SVGAGI, per germline (reference sequence). The CDR3 sequence is 14 residues long. Trimming cost V 3 bases and J 3 bases, with 12 bases left between them.